The source of this T cell receptor (beta chain) is a study of CD4+ T cells in melanoma. Whole-study results and caveats: CD8+ T cell, macrophage and B cell function reportedly correlated with neoantigen-specific CD4+ T cells. Reportedly, melanoma neoantigen-specific CD4+ T cells showed varied differentiation states.

Libraries were prepared by immunoSEQ multiplex PCR; TCRdb keeps only in-frame clonotypes and omits some of them. Among 9,500 to 12,000 clones, about 67% were seen once, and the ten largest hold 9% to 15%. The sample holds a few counts of this clone. As yet, its antigen is unknown. With 1 base removed from V and 4 bases from J, the gap between germline ends came to 13 bases. The germline gives CDR1 SGHVS, CDR2 FNYEAQ. This CDR3 has 15 amino acids. The specimen was cells from a culture (not recorded whether cultured in vitro). The clonotype originates from a human donor with melanoma. The V call is TRBV7-6, the J call TRBJ1-1, with D possibly matching TRBD1 (5 bases). CDR3 region: CASSLEDRGITEAFF. CDR3 nucleotides: TGTGCCAGCAGCTTAGAGGATAGGGGTATCACTGAAGCTTTCTTT.